Described below is a single T cell receptor beta chain sequence and its context. This receptor's antigen is unknown. Base qualities are missing; no much larger clone stands one base away. The germline V gene gives CDR1 as SGHNT and CDR2 as YENEEA. The CDR3 holds 13 amino acids from the cysteine to the phenylalanine. Of the read, only the CDR3 DNA is kept; its 39 bases are in frame from base 1. The junction carries 9 bases between V and J, which are trimmed by 5 bases and 2 bases respectively. This sample is part of a study of T cell changes during pregnancy in multiple sclerosis (dated by TCRdb to between 2017 and 2020). With respect to the entire study: In women with multiple sclerosis, the researchers looked at how the T cell repertoire shifted as pregnancy progressed.

Libraries were prepared through the immunoSEQ multiplex PCR assay. As stored in TCRdb, this immuneACCESS dataset retains in-frame rearrangements with V and J assigned. A fraction of the clones does not appear; measured against another copy, unresolved V genes explain less than half of the discrepancy, and the remainder lacks a known reason. The sample table lists about 100,000 clones, about 90% of them with a count of one. The top ten constitute 2.5% to 4% of the sample. This receptor chain uses TRBV11-3 and TRBJ1-1; a weak D assignment points to TRBD1 (5 bases agree). The origin of this receptor is a female donor with multiple sclerosis, enrolled in a pregnancy study. Here the sequenced sample was peripheral blood, taken in the second trimester of pregnancy. The CDR3 protein is CASSRTGNTEAFF. The nucleotide sequence is TGTGCCAGCAGCCGCACAGGAAACACTGAAGCTTTCTTT.